This is a list of T cell receptor beta chains from one sample in a study of T cells in localized non-small cell lung cancer. Sequencing was performed with immunoSEQ multiplex PCR; in TCRdb, only in-frame clones are kept and a portion is missing. This sample yields around 4,000 clones, of which around a third are seen a single time; approximately 18% belongs to the top ten. This sample comprised lung tumor tissue, obtained before any cancer treatment. These TCRs come from a man aged 35-75 years with stage II squamous cell lung carcinoma. Each CDR3 is given with its conserved first and last residue. Each record gives: CDR3 DNA, CDR3 protein, V gene, J gene, clone size, D gene. The D gene is left open where the match is weak. Clone size appears in some rows only: once, few, many, or a class for an expanded clone.

cdr3_nt: TGTGCCAGCGGGGGCGGGGATTACTACAATGAGCAGTTCTTC
cdr3_aa: CASGGGDYYNEQFF
v_call: TRBV9
j_call: TRBJ2-1
clone_size: NA
d_call: NA

cdr3_nt: TGCAGCGTTATATTGGGGCAGGGTGGAAAACTGTTTTTT
cdr3_aa: CSVILGQGGKLFF
v_call: TRBV29-1
j_call: TRBJ1-4
clone_size: few
d_call: NA

cdr3_nt: TGCGCCAGCAGCCAAGTAGGGACCAATCAGCCCCAGCATTTT
cdr3_aa: CASSQVGTNQPQHF
v_call: TRBV4-1
j_call: TRBJ1-5
clone_size: few
d_call: NA

cdr3_nt: TGTGCCAGCTCCCTAGGACAGGGTGGCTACACCTTC
cdr3_aa: CASSLGQGGYTF
v_call: TRBV18
j_call: TRBJ1-2
clone_size: NA
d_call: TRBD1

cdr3_nt: TGTGCCAGTACCCGGGGAGGGGGTCAAGAGACCCAGTACTTC
cdr3_aa: CASTRGGGQETQYF
v_call: TRBV19
j_call: TRBJ2-5
clone_size: once
d_call: NA

cdr3_nt: TGTGCCAGCAGCTTGGACACAGGGCAGGCTACCATTCAGTACTTC
cdr3_aa: CASSLDTGQATIQYF
v_call: TRBV11-3
j_call: TRBJ2-4
clone_size: few
d_call: NA

cdr3_nt: TGTGCCAGCAGCTCACGGGTAGCCAAAAACATTCAGTACTTC
cdr3_aa: CASSSRVAKNIQYF
v_call: TRBV11-3
j_call: TRBJ2-4
clone_size: NA
d_call: NA

cdr3_nt: TGCGCCAGCAGCTTAGAGGACCCACCTTTCTACAATGAGCAGTTCTTC
cdr3_aa: CASSLEDPPFYNEQFF
v_call: TRBV5-1
j_call: TRBJ2-1
clone_size: NA
d_call: NA

cdr3_nt: TGTGCCAGTAGCCCATGGGCAGGGCAGCAAGAGACCCAGTACTTC
cdr3_aa: CASSPWAGQQETQYF
v_call: TRBV19
j_call: TRBJ2-5
clone_size: NA
d_call: NA

cdr3_nt: TGTGCCAGCTCACAAACCGGGACGGAGTACAATGAGCAGTTCTTC
cdr3_aa: CASSQTGTEYNEQFF
v_call: TRBV18
j_call: TRBJ2-1
clone_size: NA
d_call: NA

cdr3_nt: TGCGCCAGCAGCCCGGGACAGGGTACCTACAATGAGCAGTTCTTC
cdr3_aa: CASSPGQGTYNEQFF
v_call: TRBV5-1
j_call: TRBJ2-1
clone_size: NA
d_call: TRBD1

cdr3_nt: TGTGCCAGCAGCCAAACTAGTCCGTACAATGAGCAGTTCTTC
cdr3_aa: CASSQTSPYNEQFF
v_call: TRBV14
j_call: TRBJ2-1
clone_size: few
d_call: NA

cdr3_nt: TGTGCCACCAGTAATTCTGCGCCGGTGAGGGCATTCGACTATGGCTACACCTTC
cdr3_aa: CATSNSAPVRAFDYGYTF
v_call: TRBV15
j_call: TRBJ1-2
clone_size: NA
d_call: NA

cdr3_nt: TGTGCCAGCAGCGTATTGTGGGGGAACACTGAAGCTTTCTTT
cdr3_aa: CASSVLWGNTEAFF
v_call: TRBV9
j_call: TRBJ1-1
clone_size: NA
d_call: NA

cdr3_nt: TGTGCCAGCACTTTCACGCAAAACCAAGAGACCCAGTACTTC
cdr3_aa: CASTFTQNQETQYF
v_call: TRBV6-8
j_call: TRBJ2-5
clone_size: medium-sized
d_call: NA

cdr3_nt: TGTGCCAGTACTCCCAGGCCGGGGGGCGGTCGCGCCGGGGAGCTGTTTTTT
cdr3_aa: CASTPRPGGGRAGELFF
v_call: TRBV19
j_call: TRBJ2-2
clone_size: NA
d_call: NA

cdr3_nt: TGTGCCAGCAGTTACTTGCCGGGACCCTCAACCGCCTACGAGCAGTACTTC
cdr3_aa: CASSYLPGPSTAYEQYF
v_call: TRBV6-8
j_call: TRBJ2-7
clone_size: NA
d_call: NA

cdr3_nt: TGTGCCAGTAGTATTGCCAGGGGAAGTGGCTACACCTTC
cdr3_aa: CASSIARGSGYTF
v_call: TRBV19
j_call: TRBJ1-2
clone_size: NA
d_call: NA

cdr3_nt: TGCGCCAGCAGCAGGCTTGGGAACACTGAAGCTTTCTTT
cdr3_aa: CASSRLGNTEAFF
v_call: TRBV23-1
j_call: TRBJ1-1
clone_size: medium-sized
d_call: NA

cdr3_nt: TGTGCCAGCAGCCCTCTCGCGAACACCGGGGAGCTGTTTTTT
cdr3_aa: CASSPLANTGELFF
v_call: TRBV7-6
j_call: TRBJ2-2
clone_size: NA
d_call: NA

cdr3_nt: TGTGCCAGCAAGACCGGGACAGATCCTAGCACAGATACGCAGTATTTT
cdr3_aa: CASKTGTDPSTDTQYF
v_call: TRBV6-8
j_call: TRBJ2-3
clone_size: medium-sized
d_call: TRBD1

cdr3_nt: TGTGCCATCAGGGCTAGACTAGATCCGAACACCGGGGAGCTGTTTTTT
cdr3_aa: CAIRARLDPNTGELFF
v_call: TRBV6-8
j_call: TRBJ2-2
clone_size: NA
d_call: NA

cdr3_nt: TGTGCCAGTAGTATAGATAGGGGGGGGAGCTATGGCTACACCTTC
cdr3_aa: CASSIDRGGSYGYTF
v_call: TRBV19
j_call: TRBJ1-2
clone_size: NA
d_call: NA

cdr3_nt: TGTGCCAGCTCGGGACCATATAGCAATCAGCCCCAGCATTTT
cdr3_aa: CASSGPYSNQPQHF
v_call: TRBV2
j_call: TRBJ1-5
clone_size: NA
d_call: NA

cdr3_nt: TGTGCCAGCAGCCAAGATATAGTGGCGAGGGGGGGTCAGTTCTTC
cdr3_aa: CASSQDIVARGGQFF
v_call: TRBV14
j_call: TRBJ2-1
clone_size: NA
d_call: NA

cdr3_nt: TGTGCCAGCAGCTTGTCCGGGACAGGGGACTATGGCTACACCTTC
cdr3_aa: CASSLSGTGDYGYTF
v_call: TRBV11-3
j_call: TRBJ1-2
clone_size: NA
d_call: TRBD1